This TCR beta chain was retrieved from a study of T cell repertoires in cytomegalovirus infection. Study overall: Epitope selection comprised recently identified HLA-C-restricted CMV epitopes and well-studied HLA-B-restricted CMV epitopes. CMV infection and matching HLA type were both indicated by public TCR beta signatures. Study results and limitations: Cumulative frequency of public TCR beta families picked out carriers of CMV plus the relevant HLA. In two of eight donors, the top clonotype was HLA-C-restricted CMV-specific.

TCRdb processed the reads anew with MiXCR; each CDR3 protein has one entry. In the table there are 550,000 to 700,000 distinct CDR3 sequences, just under 40% of which are singletons. Comments on this clonotype: The antigen is undetermined.

CDR3 size: 16 residues. Trimming shortened V by 5 bases and J by 9 bases, and 20 bases separated the two germline ends. Germline values: CDR1 SGHTA, CDR2 FQGNSA. The material sequenced was cultured PBMCs, taken from culture after CMV antigen stimulation. The chain uses TRBV7-2 and TRBJ1-6, with unresolved D. This clonotype was sampled from a human donor in good health (CMV status not recorded). Some clones in this sample may be carry-over from other donors' samples. CDR3 region: CASSLLPPGLSSPLHF. CDR3 in DNA: TGTGCCAGCAGCCTTCTCCCCCCGGGGTTGAGTTCACCCCTCCACTTT.